This entry describes one T cell receptor beta chain. This specimen belongs to a study of technical replicates of blood from a handful of donors. Trimming took 5 bases from V and 4 from J; bases not matched to a gene: 8. This CDR3 has 16 amino acids. Germline CDR1 SEHNR, CDR2 FQNEAQ (reference sequence). Libraries were prepared by immunoSEQ multiplex PCR; TCRdb keeps only in-frame clonotypes and omits some of them. The table lists 85,000 to 100,000 clones, about 94% of them singletons, with 0.2% to 0.25% in the top ten. Material: T cells isolated from PBMCs. The TCR sequence derives from a human donor in good health. The rearrangement uses TRBV7-9 and TRBJ2-1, with 10 bases that match TRBD2. DNA for the CDR3: TGTGCCAGCAGCAGAAACCTAGCGGGGGATTACAATGAGCAGTTCTTC. It encodes CASSRNLAGDYNEQFF. Looking up the rest from reference TRBV7-9 and TRBJ2-1 gives the full variable domain: DTGVSQNPRHKITKRGQNVTFRCDPISEHNRLYWYRQTLGQGPEFLTYFQNEAQLEKSRLLSDRFSAERPKGSFSTLEIQRTEQGDSAMYLCASSRNLAGDYNEQFFGPGTRLTVL.